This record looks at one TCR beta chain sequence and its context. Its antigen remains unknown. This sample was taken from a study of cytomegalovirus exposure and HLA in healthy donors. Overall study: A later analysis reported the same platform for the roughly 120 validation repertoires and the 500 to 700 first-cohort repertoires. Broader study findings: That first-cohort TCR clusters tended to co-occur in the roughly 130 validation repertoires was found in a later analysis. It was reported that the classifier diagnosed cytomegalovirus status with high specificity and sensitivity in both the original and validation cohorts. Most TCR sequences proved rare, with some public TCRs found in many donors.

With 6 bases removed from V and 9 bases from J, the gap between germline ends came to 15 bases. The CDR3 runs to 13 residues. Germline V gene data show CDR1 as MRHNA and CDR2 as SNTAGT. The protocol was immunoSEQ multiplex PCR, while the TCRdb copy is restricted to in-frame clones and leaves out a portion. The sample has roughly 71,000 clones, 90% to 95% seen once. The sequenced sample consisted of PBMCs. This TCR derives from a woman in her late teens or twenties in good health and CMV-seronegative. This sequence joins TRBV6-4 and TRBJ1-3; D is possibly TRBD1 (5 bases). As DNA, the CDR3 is TGTGCCAGCAGGCCCCAACCGGGGGGCACCATATATTTT. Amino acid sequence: CASRPQPGGTIYF.